This T cell receptor (beta chain) originates from a study of cytomegalovirus exposure and HLA in healthy donors. Healthy bone marrow donors made up the donor group. Study results and caveats: Data from an earlier analysis indicated that most TCR beta V segments were productive either about 87% or about 30% of the time.

As concerns this clone: The antigen is undetermined.

Trimming took 6 bases from V and 0 from J, leaving 12 bases between them. This CDR3 is built from 15 residues. Germline CDR1 SGHRS, CDR2 YFSETQ. Primers included in the PCR were 60 Vbeta and 13 Jbeta primers. The repertoire was sequenced with immunoSEQ multiplex PCR; TCRdb's copy has only in-frame clones and lacks some. Here the sample spans 150,000 or so clones, roughly 80% being singletons. Material: PBMCs. V is TRBV5-1 and J is TRBJ2-2; TRBD1 is a possible D gene (6 bases). The TCR was taken from a middle-aged woman in good health and CMV-seropositive. The CDR3 is CASKRDNANTGELFF. The CDR3 region has the DNA TGCGCCAGCAAAAGGGACAACGCGAACACCGGGGAGCTGTTTTTT. The full variable domain, its missing parts supplied by reference TRBV5-1 and TRBJ2-2, is KAGVTQTPRYLIKTRGQQVTLSCSPISGHRSVSWYQQTPGQGLQFLFEYFSETQRNKGNFPGRFSGRQFSNSRSEMNVSTLELGDSALYLCASKRDNANTGELFFGEGSRLTVL.